This T cell receptor (beta chain) derives from a study of tumor and adjacent non-tumor tissue in lung cancer. Study as a whole: Patients were aged roughly 30 to 76, about 10 men and 4 to 6 women, stage I to III. Samples averaged roughly 4.2 million productive TCRbeta reads each.

A modified ARM-PCR protocol with three rounds of nested PCR amplified TCRbeta. Via MiXCR, TCRdb re-called the multiplex PCR reads, giving one row per CDR3 protein. The sample lists 90,000 to 130,000 distinct CDR3 sequences, over 75% occurring once. Study-level results: Tumor tissue had significantly higher TCR diversity than normal lung.

RNA was extracted from bulk tissue without any cell sorting. To note about this clonotype: What it binds is not known. The junction shows a germline mismatch at one end, possibly a read error.

The TCR sequence derives from a man aged 65-85 years with non-small cell lung cancer. Sequencing input: lung tumor tissue.

The CDR3 DNA reads as TGTGCCAGTACCGAAGGTCTGCGGCACACTGAAGCTTTCTTC. It translates to CASTEGLRHTEAFF. The V call is TRBV6-1, the J call TRBJ1-1; D is unresolved. The CDR3 is made up of 14 amino acids. From germline, CDR1 is MNHNS and CDR2 SASEGT.